This TCR beta chain is drawn from a study of blood T cell repertoires in COVID-19. TCRdb's table, derived via immunoSEQ multiplex PCR, lists solely in-frame clones and lacks some. Here the sample spans some 110,000 clones, about 94% being singletons. Per the germline V gene, CDR1 is SGHRS and CDR2 is YFSETQ. The CDR3 extends over 13 amino acids. Trimming took 1 base from V and 8 from J, leaving 12 bases between them. The receptor's source is a man aged 50-60 years with COVID-19, enrolled during active disease. Material for sequencing was peripheral blood. The chain has TRBV5-1 and TRBJ1-2; D perhaps matches TRBD1 (5 bases). CDR3 nucleotide sequence: TGCGCCAGCAGCTTGACCTCAGGGTTAGGCTACACCTTC. Its translation: CASSLTSGLGYTF.